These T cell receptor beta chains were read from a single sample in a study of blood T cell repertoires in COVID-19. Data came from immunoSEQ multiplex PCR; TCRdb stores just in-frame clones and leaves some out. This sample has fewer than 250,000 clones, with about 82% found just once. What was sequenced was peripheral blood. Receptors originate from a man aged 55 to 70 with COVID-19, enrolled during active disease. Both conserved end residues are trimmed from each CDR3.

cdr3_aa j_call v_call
ASSQEIGDTGELF TRBJ2-2 TRBV4-3
ASSNQPQTNYGYT TRBJ1-2 TRBV18
ASRPPGTQEAF TRBJ1-1 TRBV6-5
ASSPTGGGQPQH TRBJ1-5 TRBV9
ASSPHDGGRTEAF TRBJ1-1 TRBV6-5
ASGPASSGNTIY TRBJ1-3 TRBV28
ASSPPNRAYEQY TRBJ2-7 TRBV7-9
ASSQLNTEAF TRBJ1-1 TRBV6-5
ASSPQGRSYNEQF TRBJ2-1 TRBV18
ASSIRGSLNRNQPQH TRBJ1-5 TRBV19
ASSETPLGDQPQH TRBJ1-5 TRBV9
ASSLGGTPNSEAF TRBJ1-1 TRBV7-8
ASISVAEDTGELF TRBJ2-2 TRBV19
ASSPMRSTGGAGGELF TRBJ2-2 TRBV5-1
ASSLAAGANVLT TRBJ2-6 TRBV5-1
SVDRRDEQF TRBJ2-1 TRBV20-1
ASRPTAFLIRLEKLF TRBJ1-4 TRBV12-2
ASSQNSYQPQH TRBJ1-5 TRBV12-3/TRBV12-4
ASRPGTSGSDTQY TRBJ2-3 TRBV5-1
ASSLSERYRELF TRBJ2-2 TRBV2
ASSSKGGADEQF TRBJ2-1 TRBV4-3
ASSEPGQGDYEQY TRBJ2-7 TRBV18
ASSPGTGVTNTEAF TRBJ1-1 TRBV9
ASSFSTGTGDHTQY TRBJ2-3 TRBV5-1
ATSRGGLADLSGLQF TRBJ2-1 TRBV15
ASGAVSYNEQF TRBJ2-1 TRBV19
ASSSNRDSPLH TRBJ1-6 TRBV7-9
ASSTRTSGSYNEQF TRBJ2-1 TRBV5-4
ASTLGGYGYT TRBJ1-2 TRBV28
ASSPTPGREGTEAF TRBJ1-1 TRBV5-6
ASSLGGPGQHTGELF TRBJ2-2 TRBV7-2
SVVRQEETFYGYT TRBJ1-2 TRBV29-1
AISGTSLNNEQF TRBJ2-1 TRBV10-3
ASSQAPSTGVNTGELF TRBJ2-2 TRBV4-3
ASSWAGAAYEQY TRBJ2-7 TRBV11-2
ASSPLRRAQETQY TRBJ2-5 TRBV5-5
ASSLGGPDTQY TRBJ2-3 TRBV3-1/TRBV3-2
ASSEQGAFDYGYT TRBJ1-2 TRBV6-1
ASSEEGAGNQPQH TRBJ1-5 TRBV2
SGGHTNTEAF TRBJ1-1 TRBV29-1
ASSPRGQGDGYT TRBJ1-2 TRBV28
ASSHPPRVGASGRVNEQY TRBJ2-7 TRBV6-6
ASSPGGAINYGYT TRBJ1-2 TRBV6-5
ASSLRTGGSEKLF TRBJ1-4 TRBV5-6